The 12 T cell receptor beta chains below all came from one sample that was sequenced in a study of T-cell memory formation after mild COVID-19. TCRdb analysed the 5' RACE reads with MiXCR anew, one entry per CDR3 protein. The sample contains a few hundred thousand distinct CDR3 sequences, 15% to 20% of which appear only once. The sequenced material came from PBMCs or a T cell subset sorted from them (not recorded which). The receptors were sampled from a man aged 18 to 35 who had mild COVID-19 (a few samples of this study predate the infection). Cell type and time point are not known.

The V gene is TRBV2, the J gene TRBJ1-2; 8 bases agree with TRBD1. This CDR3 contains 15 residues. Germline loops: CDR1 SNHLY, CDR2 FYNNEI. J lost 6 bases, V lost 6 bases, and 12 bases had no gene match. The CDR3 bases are TGTGCCAGCAGGGCCGGGACAGGACGGTCGAATGGCTACACCTTC. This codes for CASRAGTGRSNGYTF.

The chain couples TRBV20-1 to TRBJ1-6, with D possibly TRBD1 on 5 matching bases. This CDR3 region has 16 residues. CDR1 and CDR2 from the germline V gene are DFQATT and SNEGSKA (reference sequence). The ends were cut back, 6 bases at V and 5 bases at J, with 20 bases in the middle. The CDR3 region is CSAPGLRRGNNSPLHF. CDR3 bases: TGCAGTGCCCCGGGACTCCGAAGGGGTAATAATTCACCCCTCCACTTT.

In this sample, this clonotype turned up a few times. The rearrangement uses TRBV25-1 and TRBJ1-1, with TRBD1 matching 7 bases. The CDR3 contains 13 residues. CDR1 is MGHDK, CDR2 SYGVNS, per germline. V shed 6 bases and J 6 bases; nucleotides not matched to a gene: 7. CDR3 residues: CASRGNQGAEAFF. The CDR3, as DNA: TGTGCCAGCAGAGGAAACCAGGGGGCTGAAGCTTTCTTT. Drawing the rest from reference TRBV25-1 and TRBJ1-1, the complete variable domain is EADIYQTPRYLVIGTGKKITLECSQTMGHDKMYWYQQDPGMELHLIHYSYGVNSTEKGDLSSESTVSRIRTEHFPLTLESARPSHTSQYLCASRGNQGAEAFFGQGTRLTVV.

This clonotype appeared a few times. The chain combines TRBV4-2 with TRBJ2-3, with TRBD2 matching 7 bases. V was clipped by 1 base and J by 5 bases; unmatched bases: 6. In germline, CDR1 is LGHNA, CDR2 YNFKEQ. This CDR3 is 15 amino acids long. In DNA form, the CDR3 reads TGTGCCAGCAGCCAAGGCGGGAGCAGGGAAGATACGCAGTATTTT. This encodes CASSQGGSREDTQYF.

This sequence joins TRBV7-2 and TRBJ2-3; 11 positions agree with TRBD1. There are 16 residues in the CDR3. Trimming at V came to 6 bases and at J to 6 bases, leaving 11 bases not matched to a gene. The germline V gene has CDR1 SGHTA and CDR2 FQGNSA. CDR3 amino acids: CASRPPVGQGADTQYF. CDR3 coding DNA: TGTGCCAGCAGACCCCCTGTCGGACAGGGGGCGGATACGCAGTATTTT.

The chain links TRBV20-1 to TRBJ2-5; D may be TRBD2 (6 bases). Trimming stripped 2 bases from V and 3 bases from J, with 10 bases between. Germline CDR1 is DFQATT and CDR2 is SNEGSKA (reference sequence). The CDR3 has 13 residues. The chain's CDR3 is CSARWGGEETQYF. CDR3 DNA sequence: TGCAGTGCTAGATGGGGCGGGGAAGAGACCCAGTACTTC.

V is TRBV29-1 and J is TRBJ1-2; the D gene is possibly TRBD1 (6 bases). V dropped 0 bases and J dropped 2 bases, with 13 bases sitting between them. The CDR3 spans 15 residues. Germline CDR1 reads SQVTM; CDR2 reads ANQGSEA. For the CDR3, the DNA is TGCAGCGTTGAAGATCGTAACAGGGCAAACTATGGCTACACCTTC. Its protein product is CSVEDRNRANYGYTF.

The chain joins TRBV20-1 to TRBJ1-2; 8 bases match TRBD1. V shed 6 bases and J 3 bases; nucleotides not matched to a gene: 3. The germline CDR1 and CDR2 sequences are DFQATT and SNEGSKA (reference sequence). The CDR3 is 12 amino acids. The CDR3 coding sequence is TGCAGTGCAGACAGGGGTTACTATGGCTACACCTTC. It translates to CSADRGYYGYTF.

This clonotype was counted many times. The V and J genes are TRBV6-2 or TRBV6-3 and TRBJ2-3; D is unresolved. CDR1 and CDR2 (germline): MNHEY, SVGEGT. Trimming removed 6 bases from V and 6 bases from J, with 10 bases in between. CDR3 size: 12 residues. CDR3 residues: CASSPTLDTQYF. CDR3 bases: TGTGCCAGCAGCCCCACCTTGGATACGCAGTATTTT.

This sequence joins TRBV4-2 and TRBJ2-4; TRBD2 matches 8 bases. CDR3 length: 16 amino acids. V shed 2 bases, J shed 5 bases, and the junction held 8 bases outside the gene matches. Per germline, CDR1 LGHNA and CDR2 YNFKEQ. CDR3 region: CASSQQPGGAQNIQYF. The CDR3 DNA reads TGTGCCAGCAGCCAACAGCCCGGGGGGGCCCAAAACATTCAGTACTTC.

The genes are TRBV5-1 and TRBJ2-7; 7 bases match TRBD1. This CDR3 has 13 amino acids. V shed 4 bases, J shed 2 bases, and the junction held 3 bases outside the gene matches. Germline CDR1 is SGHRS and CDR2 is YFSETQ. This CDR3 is CASSTGTAYEQYF. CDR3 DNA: TGCGCCAGCAGCACTGGGACAGCCTACGAGCAGTACTTC.

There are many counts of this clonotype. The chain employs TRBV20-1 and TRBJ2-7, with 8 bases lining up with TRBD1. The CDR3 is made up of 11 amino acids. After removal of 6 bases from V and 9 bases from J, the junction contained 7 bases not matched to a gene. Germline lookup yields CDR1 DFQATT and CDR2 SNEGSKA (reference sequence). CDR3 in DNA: TGCAGTGCCGGACAGGGCCTCGGGCAGTACGTC. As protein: CSAGQGLGQYV.